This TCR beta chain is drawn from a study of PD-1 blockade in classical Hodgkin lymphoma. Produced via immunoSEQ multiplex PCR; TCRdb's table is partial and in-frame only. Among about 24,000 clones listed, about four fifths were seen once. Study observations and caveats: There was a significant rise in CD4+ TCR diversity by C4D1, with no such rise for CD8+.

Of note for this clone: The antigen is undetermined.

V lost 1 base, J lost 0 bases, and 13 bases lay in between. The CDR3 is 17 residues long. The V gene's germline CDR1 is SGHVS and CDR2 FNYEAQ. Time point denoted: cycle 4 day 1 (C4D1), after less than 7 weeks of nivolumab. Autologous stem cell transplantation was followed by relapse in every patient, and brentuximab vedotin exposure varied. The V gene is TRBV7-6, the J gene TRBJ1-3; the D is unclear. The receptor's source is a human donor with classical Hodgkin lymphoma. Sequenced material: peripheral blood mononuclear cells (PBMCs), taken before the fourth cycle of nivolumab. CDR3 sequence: CASSLESQLPSGNTIYF. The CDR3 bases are TGTGCCAGCAGCTTAGAGTCACAGTTACCCTCTGGAAACACCATATATTTT.